These 24 T cell receptor beta chains were all obtained from the same sample, sequenced in a study of CD8 T cells in ankylosing spondylitis. Whole-study findings and limits: Fewer than ten highly homologous variants made up a TCR beta motif that seemed to typify ankylosing spondylitis blood.

MiXCR, applied by TCRdb to the 5' RACE reads, yields one record per CDR3 protein. The repertoire has tens of thousands of distinct CDR3 sequences, approximately 9.6% of them found once; the top ten carry over 25%. The antigens for these receptors are not known. Sequenced input: blood, either unsorted or a sorted T cell fraction (not recorded which). Source of these receptors: a male donor with ankylosing spondylitis.

This clonotype was observed a few times. The chain couples TRBV9 to TRBJ1-2; D may be TRBD1 (5 bases). V lost 3 bases and J lost 8, with 17 bases in between. This CDR3 is built from 14 residues. CDR1 is SGDLS, CDR2 YYNGEE, per germline. CDR3 protein: CASSAPTVSRGYTF. CDR3 DNA sequence: TGTGCCAGCAGCGCGCCGACAGTTTCTCGCGGCTACACCTTC.

The table lists this clonotype with many counts. The chain uses TRBV12-3 or TRBV12-4 and TRBJ1-5; unclear D gene. The CDR3 totals 14 residues. V lost 6 bases and J 0 bases, leaving 9 bases between the germline ends. The chain's CDR3 is CASSPDASNQPQHF. The CDR3 DNA sequence: TGTGCCAGCAGCCCGGACGCTAGCAATCAGCCCCAGCATTTT.

This CDR3 is CASSHRTSGTLNEQFF. Here the CDR3 DNA reads TGTGCCAGCAGCCACCGAACTAGCGGGACCCTCAATGAGCAGTTCTTC. This chain links TRBV14 with TRBJ2-1; 10 nucleotides align to TRBD2. CDR3 length equals 16 residues. The V segment lost 3 bases and the J segment 6 bases; nucleotides outside the gene matches: 8. CDR1 and CDR2 from the germline V gene are SGHDN and FVKESK.

This clonotype was picked up a small number of times. The rearrangement links TRBV12-3 or TRBV12-4 to TRBJ2-2; D is uncertain. V dropped 3 bases and J dropped 7 bases, with 6 bases sitting between them. The CDR3 sequence is 12 residues long. CDR3 protein: CASSFDDGELFF. Here the CDR3 DNA reads TGTGCCAGCAGTTTTGACGACGGGGAGCTGTTTTTT.

The table lists this clonotype with many counts. J is TRBJ2-1 and V is TRBV20-1, with D maybe TRBD2 (7 bases). Trimming removed 6 bases at V and 9 bases at J, with 21 bases between. The CDR3 runs to 14 residues. From germline, CDR1 is DFQATT and CDR2 SNEGSKA (reference sequence). The chain's CDR3 is CSAPKGVGGGEQFF. The CDR3, as DNA: TGCAGTGCCCCCAAGGGGGTGGGGGGGGGTGAGCAGTTCTTC.

This clonotype was observed many times. The rearrangement joins TRBV12-3 or TRBV12-4 to TRBJ2-2; unclear D gene. The CDR3 contains 12 residues. V was trimmed by 11 bases and J by 6 bases, leaving 13 bases between them. CDR3 in amino acids: CASQWGSGELFF. The CDR3 nucleotides read TGTGCCTCTCAGTGGGGTTCCGGGGAGCTGTTTTTT.

The chain links TRBV6-5 to TRBJ2-7; D may correspond to TRBD1 or TRBD2 (5 bases each). The CDR3 length is 13 residues. Trimming took off 0 bases at V and 6 bases at J, with 9 bases between the two ends. Germline loops: CDR1 MNHEY, CDR2 SVGAGI. The CDR3 here is CASSYSSGGEQYV. The CDR3 region has the DNA TGTGCCAGCAGTTACTCGAGTGGGGGCGAGCAGTACGTC.

This sequence joins TRBV2 and TRBJ1-5; D gene unclear. CDR1 and CDR2 from the germline V gene are SNHLY and FYNNEI. V lost 8 bases, J lost 5 bases, and 13 bases lay in between. The CDR3 is made up of 13 amino acids. CDR3 DNA: TGTGCCAGCTCCCTGGACGGAGATCAGCCCCAGCATTTT. Translating gives CASSLDGDQPQHF.

Only a few counts were recorded for this clonotype. The genes are TRBV20-1 and TRBJ2-1; D is possibly TRBD2 (7 bases). Germline assignment: CDR1 DFQATT and CDR2 SNEGSKA (reference sequence). The CDR3 has 14 amino acids. Trimming left V 7 bases short and J 3 bases short, with 16 bases between. CDR3 bases: TGCAGTGGGGGGGGGCGGGACCACTACAATGAGCAGTTCTTC. Encoded protein: CSGGGRDHYNEQFF.

This clonotype was counted only a few times. The J gene is TRBJ2-7, the V gene TRBV20-1; 8 nucleotides line up with TRBD2. Germline V gene lookup returns CDR1 DFQATT and CDR2 SNEGSKA (reference sequence). The CDR3 is made up of 15 amino acids. Trimming at V came to 5 bases and at J to 1 base, leaving 10 bases not matched to a gene. In nucleotides, the CDR3 is TGCAGTGCTCCTCAGGCAAGCGGGAGTTCCTACGAGCAGTACTTC. Encoded protein: CSAPQASGSSYEQYF.

This clonotype was counted ten times or more. The chain's CDR3 is CASSYSREEETDTQYF. The CDR3 region has the DNA TGTGCCAGCAGTTACTCCCGGGAGGAGGAGACAGATACGCAGTATTTT. This chain uses TRBV6-2 or TRBV6-3 with TRBJ2-3; TRBD2 matches 7 bases. The V segment lost 0 bases and the J segment 3 bases; nucleotides outside the gene matches: 6. This CDR3 is built from 16 residues. Per the germline V gene, CDR1 is MNHEY and CDR2 is SVGEGT.

This sequence joins TRBV9 and TRBJ1-1; tentatively, D is TRBD1 (6 bases). CDR1 is SGDLS and CDR2 is YYNGEE in the germline V gene. The CDR3 is made up of 14 amino acids. V was pared by 1 base and J by 1 base, with 8 bases between. As DNA, the CDR3 is TGTGCCAGCAGCGTAAGGGGACAGAACACTGAAGCTTTCTTT. This gives the protein CASSVRGQNTEAFF.

The CDR3 sequence is CASSQGPGVSYEQYV. As DNA, the CDR3 is TGCGCCAGCAGCCAAGGACCAGGAGTATCCTACGAGCAGTACGTC. The chain joins TRBV4-1 to TRBJ2-7; D remains ambiguous. Trimming took 1 base from V and 1 from J, leaving 11 bases between them. Looked up from germline, CDR1 is MGHRA and CDR2 is YSYEKL. The CDR3 has 15 residues.

This sequence joins TRBV6-1 and TRBJ2-7; the D is unclear. V was trimmed by 0 bases and J by 3 bases, leaving 9 bases between them. The CDR3 is 14 amino acids. Per the germline V gene, CDR1 is MNHNS and CDR2 is SASEGT. CDR3 nucleotides: TGTGCCAGCAGTGAAGCGAGGACGAACTACGAGCAGTACTTC. Encoded protein: CASSEARTNYEQYF.

This clonotype was seen at least ten times. The genes are TRBV10-2 and TRBJ2-7; D remains ambiguous. The CDR3 extends over 12 amino acids. The V gene lost 3 bases and the J gene lost 4 bases, with 7 bases spanning the gap. Germline V gene lookup returns CDR1 WSHSY and CDR2 SAAADI. The CDR3 protein is CASSEAGYEQYV. The CDR3 DNA reads as TGCGCCAGCAGTGAAGCTGGATACGAGCAGTACGTC.

This clonotype was observed a handful of times. The V and J genes are TRBV11-2 and TRBJ2-1; either TRBD1 or TRBD2 may supply D (6 bases each). V gave up 1 base and J gave up 0 bases, with 19 bases separating them. CDR1 and CDR2 (germline): SGHAT, FQNNGV. CDR3 length equals 19 residues. This chain's CDR3 is CASSLVGLGGLLSYNEQFF. CDR3 bases: TGTGCCAGCAGCTTAGTTGGGCTGGGGGGCCTCCTCTCCTACAATGAGCAGTTCTTC.

This clonotype was detected only a few times. J is TRBJ1-1 and V is TRBV7-9; D gene uncertain. V lost 7 bases to trimming and J lost 6 bases, with 12 bases between them. This CDR3 contains 12 residues. CDR1 is SEHNR and CDR2 is FQNEAQ in the germline V gene (reference sequence). CDR3 sequence reads: CASTFSYSEAFF. CDR3 bases: TGTGCCAGCACCTTTTCTTATTCTGAAGCTTTCTTT.

As concerns this clonotype: A read error is possible here, since a much larger clone lies one base away. The rearrangement links TRBV5-1 to TRBJ2-7, with D unclear. Germline V CDR1 and CDR2: SGHRS, YFSETQ. The V and J ends lost 1 base and 0 bases respectively, with 8 bases between them. The CDR3 covers 14 residues. CDR3 loop: CASSLSRCSYEQYF. The CDR3 region has the DNA TGCGCCAGCAGCTTGAGTAGGTGCTCCTACGAGCAGTACTTC.

This clonotype was found a few times. V usage is TRBV5-1 and J usage is TRBJ1-2; tentatively, D is TRBD1 (5 bases). The CDR3 spans 12 residues. V was clipped by 4 bases and J by 5 bases, with 9 bases between them. Looked up from germline, CDR1 is SGHRS and CDR2 is YFSETQ. The CDR3 is CASSMTDYGYTF. DNA of the CDR3: TGCGCCAGCAGCATGACAGATTATGGCTACACCTTC.

This clonotype was counted a few times. The rearrangement uses TRBV20-1 and TRBJ2-7; 8 nucleotides align to TRBD2. CDR1 is DFQATT, CDR2 SNEGSKA, per germline (reference sequence). The CDR3 sequence is 16 residues long. V was clipped by 0 bases and J by 6 bases; unmatched bases: 13. CDR3 residues: CSARDREREPPLEQYF. CDR3 coding DNA: TGCAGTGCTAGAGATCGGGAGCGGGAGCCCCCCCTCGAGCAGTACTTC.

This clonotype was observed a few times. This sequence joins TRBV19 and TRBJ2-7, with D possibly TRBD2 on 5 matching bases. Trimming took off 5 bases at V and 1 base at J, with 9 bases between the two ends. CDR3 size: 13 residues. Germline values: CDR1 LNHDA, CDR2 SQIVND (reference sequence). CDR3 region: CASSYGVSYEQYF. In DNA, the CDR3 is TGTGCCAGTAGTTACGGGGTGTCCTACGAGCAGTACTTC.

This clonotype was found many times. The gene calls are TRBV10-3 and TRBJ1-1, with no clear D. V gave up 3 bases and J gave up 6 bases, with 14 bases separating them. The CDR3 extends over 14 amino acids. The germline V gene encodes CDR1 ENHRY and CDR2 SYGVKD. CDR3 sequence: CAISDAGILAEAFF. CDR3 coding DNA: TGTGCCATCAGTGACGCCGGGATCTTAGCTGAAGCTTTCTTT.

There are many counts of this clonotype. J is TRBJ2-6 and V is TRBV27; D uncertain. This CDR3 region has 15 residues. The germline V and J ends were trimmed by 5 bases and 0 bases, with 8 bases remaining between them. Germline lookup yields CDR1 MNHEY and CDR2 SMNVEV (reference sequence). The CDR3: CASSLVYSGANVLTF. The CDR3, as DNA: TGTGCCAGCAGTCTGGTATACTCTGGGGCCAACGTCCTGACTTTC.

The rearrangement links TRBV14 to TRBJ2-3; D is possibly TRBD1 or TRBD2 (5 bases each). CDR1 SGHDN and CDR2 FVKESK come from the germline V gene. The CDR3 spans 16 residues. The V gene lost 4 bases and the J gene lost 2 bases, with 16 bases spanning the gap. CDR3 protein: CASSLLPGALTDTQYF. The DNA of the CDR3 is TGTGCCAGCAGCCTCCTCCCCGGGGCACTCACAGATACGCAGTATTTT.